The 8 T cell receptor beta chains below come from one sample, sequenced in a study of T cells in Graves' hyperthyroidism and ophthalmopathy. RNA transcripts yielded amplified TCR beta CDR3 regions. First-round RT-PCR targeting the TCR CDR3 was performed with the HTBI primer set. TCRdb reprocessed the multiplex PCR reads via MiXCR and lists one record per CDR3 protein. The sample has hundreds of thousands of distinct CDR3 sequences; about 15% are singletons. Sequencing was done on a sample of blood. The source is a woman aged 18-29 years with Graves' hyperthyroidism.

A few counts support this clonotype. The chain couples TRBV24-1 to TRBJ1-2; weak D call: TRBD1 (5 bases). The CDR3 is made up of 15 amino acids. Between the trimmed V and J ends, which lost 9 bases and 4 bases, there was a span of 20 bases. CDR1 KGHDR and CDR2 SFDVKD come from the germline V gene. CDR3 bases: TGTGCCACCCCTAAAAACGCCGGGACCCTCTATGGCTACACCTTC. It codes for CATPKNAGTLYGYTF.

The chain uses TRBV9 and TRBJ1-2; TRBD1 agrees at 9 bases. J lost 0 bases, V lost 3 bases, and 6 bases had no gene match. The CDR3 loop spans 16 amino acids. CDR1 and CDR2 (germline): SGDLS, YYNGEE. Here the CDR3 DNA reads TGTGCCAGCAGCGGGGGGACAGGGCTAGCTAACTATGGCTACACCTTC. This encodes CASSGGTGLANYGYTF.

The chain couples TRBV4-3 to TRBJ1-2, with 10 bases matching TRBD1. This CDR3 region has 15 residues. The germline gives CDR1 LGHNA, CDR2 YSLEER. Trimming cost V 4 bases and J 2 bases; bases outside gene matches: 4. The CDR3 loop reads CASSPRQGANYGYTF. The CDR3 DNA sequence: TGCGCCAGCAGCCCCCGACAGGGGGCGAACTATGGCTACACCTTC.

This CDR3 reads CASSTMGQEEKLFF. CDR3 DNA sequence: TGTGCCAGTAGTACCATGGGACAGGAAGAAAAACTGTTTTTT. The chain carries TRBV19 and TRBJ1-4; 8 nucleotides line up with TRBD1. Germline V gene sequence: CDR1 LNHDA, CDR2 SQIVND (reference sequence). CDR3 size: 14 residues. V dropped 4 bases and J dropped 8; count of bases not matched to a gene: 6. Drawing the rest from reference TRBV19 and TRBJ1-4, the complete variable domain is DGGITQSPKYLFRKEGQNVTLSCEQNLNHDAMYWYRQDPGQGLRLIYYSQIVNDFQKGDIAEGYSVSREKKESFPLTVTSAQKNPTAFYLCASSTMGQEEKLFFGSGTQLSVL.

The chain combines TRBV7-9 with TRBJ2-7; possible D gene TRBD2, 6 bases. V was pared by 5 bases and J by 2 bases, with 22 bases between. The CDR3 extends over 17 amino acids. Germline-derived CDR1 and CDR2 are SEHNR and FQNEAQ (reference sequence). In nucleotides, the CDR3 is TGTGCCAGCAGCCCCACCGGTGTAGCGGAGATAACCTACGAGCAGTACTTC. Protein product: CASSPTGVAEITYEQYF. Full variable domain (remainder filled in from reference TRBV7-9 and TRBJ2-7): DTGVSQNPRHKITKRGQNVTFRCDPISEHNRLYWYRQTLGQGPEFLTYFQNEAQLEKSRLLSDRFSAERPKGSFSTLEIQRTEQGDSAMYLCASSPTGVAEITYEQYFGPGTRLTVT.

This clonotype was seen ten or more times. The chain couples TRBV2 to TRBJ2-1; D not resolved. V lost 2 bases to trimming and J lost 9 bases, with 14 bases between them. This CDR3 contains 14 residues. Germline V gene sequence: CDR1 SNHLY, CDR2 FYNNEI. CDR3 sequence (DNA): TGTGCCAGCAGTGAATTGGCTGCCGATAGTGAGCAGTTCTTC. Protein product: CASSELAADSEQFF. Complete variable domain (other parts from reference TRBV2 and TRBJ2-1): EPEVTQTPSHQVTQMGQEVILRCVPISNHLYFYWYRQILGQKVEFLVSFYNNEISEKSEIFDDQFSVERPDGSNFTLKIRSTKLEDSAMYFCASSELAADSEQFFGPGTRLTVL.

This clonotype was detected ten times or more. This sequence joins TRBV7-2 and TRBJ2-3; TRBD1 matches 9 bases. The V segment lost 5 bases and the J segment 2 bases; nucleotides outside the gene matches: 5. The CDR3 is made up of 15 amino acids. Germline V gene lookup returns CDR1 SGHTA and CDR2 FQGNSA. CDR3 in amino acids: CASSRDRVNTDTQYF. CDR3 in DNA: TGTGCCAGCAGCCGGGACAGGGTGAACACAGATACGCAGTATTTT.

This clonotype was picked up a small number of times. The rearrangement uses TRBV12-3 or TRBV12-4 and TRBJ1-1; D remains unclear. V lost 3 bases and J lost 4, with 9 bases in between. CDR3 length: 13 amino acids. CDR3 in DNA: TGTGCCAGCAGTTTCCCGGAGGCCACTGAAGCTTTCTTT. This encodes CASSFPEATEAFF.